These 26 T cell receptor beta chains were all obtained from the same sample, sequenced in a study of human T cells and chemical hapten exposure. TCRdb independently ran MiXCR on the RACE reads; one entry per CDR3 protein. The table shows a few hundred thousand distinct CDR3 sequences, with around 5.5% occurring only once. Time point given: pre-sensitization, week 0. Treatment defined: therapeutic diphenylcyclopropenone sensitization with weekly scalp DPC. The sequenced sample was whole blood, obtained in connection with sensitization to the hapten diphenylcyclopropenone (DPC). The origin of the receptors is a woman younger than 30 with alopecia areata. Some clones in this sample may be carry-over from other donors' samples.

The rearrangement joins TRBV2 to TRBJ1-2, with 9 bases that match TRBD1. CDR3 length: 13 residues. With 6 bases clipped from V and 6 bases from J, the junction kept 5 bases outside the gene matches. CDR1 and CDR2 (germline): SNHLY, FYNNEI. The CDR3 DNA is TGTGCCAGCAGCGTGGACAGGGGAGATGGCTACACCTTC. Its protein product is CASSVDRGDGYTF. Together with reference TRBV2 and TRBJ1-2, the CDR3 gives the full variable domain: EPEVTQTPSHQVTQMGQEVILRCVPISNHLYFYWYRQILGQKVEFLVSFYNNEISEKSEIFDDQFSVERPDGSNFTLKIRSTKLEDSAMYFCASSVDRGDGYTFGSGTRLTVV.

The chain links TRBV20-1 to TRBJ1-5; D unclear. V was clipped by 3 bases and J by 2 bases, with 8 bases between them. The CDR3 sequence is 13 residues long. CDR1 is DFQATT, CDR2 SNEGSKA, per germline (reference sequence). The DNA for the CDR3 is TGCAGTGCTAGCCCTGGACGCAATCAGCCCCAGCATTTT. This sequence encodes CSASPGRNQPQHF.

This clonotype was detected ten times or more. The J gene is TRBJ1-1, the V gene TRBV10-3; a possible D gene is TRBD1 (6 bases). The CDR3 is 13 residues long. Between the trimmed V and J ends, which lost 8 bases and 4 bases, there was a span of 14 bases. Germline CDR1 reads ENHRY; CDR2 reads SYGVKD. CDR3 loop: CAIGNREGTEAFF. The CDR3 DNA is TGTGCCATCGGTAACAGGGAGGGCACTGAAGCTTTCTTT.

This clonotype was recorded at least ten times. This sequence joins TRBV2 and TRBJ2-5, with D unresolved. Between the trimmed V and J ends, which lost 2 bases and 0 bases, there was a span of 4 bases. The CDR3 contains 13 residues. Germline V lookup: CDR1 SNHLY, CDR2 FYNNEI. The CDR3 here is CASSETYQETQYF. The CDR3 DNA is TGTGCCAGCAGTGAAACCTACCAAGAGACCCAGTACTTC.

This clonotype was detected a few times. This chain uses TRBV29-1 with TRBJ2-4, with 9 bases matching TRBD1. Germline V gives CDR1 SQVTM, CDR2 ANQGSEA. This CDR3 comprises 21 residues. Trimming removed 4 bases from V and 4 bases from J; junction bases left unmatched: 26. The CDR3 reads CSVGSLTMEDVDRGFKNIQYF. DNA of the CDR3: TGCAGCGTTGGAAGCCTGACTATGGAAGATGTGGACAGGGGATTTAAAAACATTCAGTACTTC.

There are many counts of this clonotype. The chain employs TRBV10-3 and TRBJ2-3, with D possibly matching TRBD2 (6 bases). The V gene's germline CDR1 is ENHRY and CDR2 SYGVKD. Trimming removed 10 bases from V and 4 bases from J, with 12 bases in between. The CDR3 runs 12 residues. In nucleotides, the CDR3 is TGTGCCACCGGCGGGGATGCAGATACGCAGTATTTT. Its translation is CATGGDADTQYF.

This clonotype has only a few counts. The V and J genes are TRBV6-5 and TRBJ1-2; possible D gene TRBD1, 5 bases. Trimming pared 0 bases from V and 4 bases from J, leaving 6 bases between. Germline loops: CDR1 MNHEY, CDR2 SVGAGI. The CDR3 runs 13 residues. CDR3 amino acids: CASSYSDSYGYTF. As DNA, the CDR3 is TGTGCCAGCAGTTACTCTGACAGCTATGGCTACACCTTC.

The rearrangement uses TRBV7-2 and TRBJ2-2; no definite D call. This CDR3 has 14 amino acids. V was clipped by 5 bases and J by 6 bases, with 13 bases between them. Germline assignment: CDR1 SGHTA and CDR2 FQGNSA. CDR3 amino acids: CASSDPPVAGELFF. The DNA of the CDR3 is TGTGCCAGCAGCGACCCGCCGGTGGCCGGGGAGCTGTTTTTT.

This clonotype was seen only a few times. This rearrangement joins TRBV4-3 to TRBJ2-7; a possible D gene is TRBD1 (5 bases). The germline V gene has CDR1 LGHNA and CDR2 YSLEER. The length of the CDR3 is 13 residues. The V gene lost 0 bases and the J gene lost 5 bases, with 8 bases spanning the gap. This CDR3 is CASSQDRRDEQYF. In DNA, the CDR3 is TGCGCCAGCAGCCAAGATCGCAGGGACGAGCAGTACTTC.

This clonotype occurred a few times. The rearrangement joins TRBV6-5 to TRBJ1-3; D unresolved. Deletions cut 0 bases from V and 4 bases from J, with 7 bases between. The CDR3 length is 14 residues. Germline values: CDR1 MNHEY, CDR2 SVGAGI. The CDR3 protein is CASSYSFQGNTIYF. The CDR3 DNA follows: TGTGCCAGCAGTTACTCGTTTCAGGGAAACACCATATATTTT.

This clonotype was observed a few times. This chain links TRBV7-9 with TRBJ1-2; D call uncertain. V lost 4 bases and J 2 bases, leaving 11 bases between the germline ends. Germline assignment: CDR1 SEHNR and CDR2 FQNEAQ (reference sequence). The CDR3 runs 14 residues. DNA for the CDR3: TGTGCCAGCAGCTCAAACTACAGAAACTATGGCTACACCTTC. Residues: CASSSNYRNYGYTF.

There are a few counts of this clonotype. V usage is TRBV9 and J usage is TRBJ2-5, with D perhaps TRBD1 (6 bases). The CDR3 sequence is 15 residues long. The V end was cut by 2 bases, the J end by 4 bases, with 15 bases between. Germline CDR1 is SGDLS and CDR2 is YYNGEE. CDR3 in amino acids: CASSVTGRGGETQYF. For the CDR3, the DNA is TGTGCCAGCAGCGTCACGGGCCGAGGGGGAGAGACCCAGTACTTC.

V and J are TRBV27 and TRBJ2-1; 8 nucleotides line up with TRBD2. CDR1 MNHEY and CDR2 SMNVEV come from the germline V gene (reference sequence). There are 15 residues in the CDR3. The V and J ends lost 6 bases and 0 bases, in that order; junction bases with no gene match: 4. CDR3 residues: CASRLRGGSYNEQFF. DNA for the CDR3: TGTGCCAGCAGGCTCCGGGGGGGCTCCTACAATGAGCAGTTCTTC.

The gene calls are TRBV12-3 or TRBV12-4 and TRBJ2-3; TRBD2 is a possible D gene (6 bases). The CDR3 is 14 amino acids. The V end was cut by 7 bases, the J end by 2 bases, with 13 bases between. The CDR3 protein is CASTRGLFTDTQYF. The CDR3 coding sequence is TGTGCCAGCACCCGGGGACTCTTCACAGATACGCAGTATTTT.

The CDR3 DNA sequence: TGTGCCAGCAGTTACTCGAACAGGGGAATGAACACTGAAGCTTTCTTT. Translation gives CASSYSNRGMNTEAFF. V and J are TRBV6-5 and TRBJ1-1, with TRBD1 identical over 7 bases. V was clipped by 0 bases and J by 0 bases; unmatched bases: 4. The CDR3 is 16 residues long. The germline gives CDR1 MNHEY, CDR2 SVGAGI.

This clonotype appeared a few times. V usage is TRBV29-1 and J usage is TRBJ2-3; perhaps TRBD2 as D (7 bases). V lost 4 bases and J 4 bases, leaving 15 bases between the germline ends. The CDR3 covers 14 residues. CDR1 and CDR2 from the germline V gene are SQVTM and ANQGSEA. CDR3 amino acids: CSVAMGGRADTQYF. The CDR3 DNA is TGCAGCGTTGCGATGGGGGGGCGGGCAGATACGCAGTATTTT.

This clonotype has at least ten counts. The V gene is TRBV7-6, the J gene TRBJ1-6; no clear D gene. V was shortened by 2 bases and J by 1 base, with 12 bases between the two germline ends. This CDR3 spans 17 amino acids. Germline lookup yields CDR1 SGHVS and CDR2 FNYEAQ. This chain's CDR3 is CASSLRPSISYNSPLHF. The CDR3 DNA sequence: TGTGCCAGCAGCTTAAGGCCCTCCATATCCTATAATTCACCCCTCCACTTT.

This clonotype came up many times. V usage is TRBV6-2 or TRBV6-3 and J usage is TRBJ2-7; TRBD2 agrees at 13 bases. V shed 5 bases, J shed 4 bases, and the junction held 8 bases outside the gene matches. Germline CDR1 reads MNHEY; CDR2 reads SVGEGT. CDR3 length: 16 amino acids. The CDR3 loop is CASSRTGLAGEYEQYF. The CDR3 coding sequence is TGTGCCAGCAGTCGGACTGGACTAGCGGGAGAGTACGAGCAGTACTTC.

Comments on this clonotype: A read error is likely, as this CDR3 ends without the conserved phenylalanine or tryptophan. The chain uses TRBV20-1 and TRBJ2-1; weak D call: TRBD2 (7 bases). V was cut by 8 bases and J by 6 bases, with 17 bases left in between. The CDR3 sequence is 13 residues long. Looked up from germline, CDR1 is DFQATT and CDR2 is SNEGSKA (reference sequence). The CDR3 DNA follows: TGCAGTACAGGGCGGGGGACCGCCAATGAGCAGTTCTCC. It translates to CSTGRGTANEQFS.

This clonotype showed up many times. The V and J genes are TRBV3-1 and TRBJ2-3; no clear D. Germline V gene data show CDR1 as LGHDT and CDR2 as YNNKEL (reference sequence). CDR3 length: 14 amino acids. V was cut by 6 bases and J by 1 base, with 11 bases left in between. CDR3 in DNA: TGTGCCAGCAGTATCGGGTCTGGCACAGATACGCAGTATTTT. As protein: CASSIGSGTDTQYF.

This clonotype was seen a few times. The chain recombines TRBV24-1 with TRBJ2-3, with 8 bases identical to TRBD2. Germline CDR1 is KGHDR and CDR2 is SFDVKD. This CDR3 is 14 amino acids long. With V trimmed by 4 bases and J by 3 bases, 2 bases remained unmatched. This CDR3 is CATSDAGGTDTQYF. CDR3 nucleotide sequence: TGTGCCACCAGTGACGCGGGAGGTACAGATACGCAGTATTTT.

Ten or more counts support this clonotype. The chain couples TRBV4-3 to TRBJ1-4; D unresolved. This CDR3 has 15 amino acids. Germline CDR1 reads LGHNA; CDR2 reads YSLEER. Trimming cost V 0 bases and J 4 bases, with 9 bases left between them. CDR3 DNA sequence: TGCGCCAGCAGCCAAGATCTAAAGGATAATGAAAAACTGTTTTTT. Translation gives CASSQDLKDNEKLFF.

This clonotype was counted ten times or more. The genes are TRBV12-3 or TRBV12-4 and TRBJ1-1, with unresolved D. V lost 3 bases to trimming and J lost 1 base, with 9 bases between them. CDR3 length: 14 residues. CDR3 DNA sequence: TGTGCCAGCAGTTTTTCACGGGGGAACACTGAAGCTTTCTTT. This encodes CASSFSRGNTEAFF.

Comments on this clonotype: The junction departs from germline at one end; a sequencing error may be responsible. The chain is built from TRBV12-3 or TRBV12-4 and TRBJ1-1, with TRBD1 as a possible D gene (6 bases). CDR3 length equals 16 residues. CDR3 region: CATSPTQGRGNTEAFF. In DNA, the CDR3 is TGTGCCACCAGTCCAACACAGGGTCGGGGGAACACTGAAGCTTTCTTT.

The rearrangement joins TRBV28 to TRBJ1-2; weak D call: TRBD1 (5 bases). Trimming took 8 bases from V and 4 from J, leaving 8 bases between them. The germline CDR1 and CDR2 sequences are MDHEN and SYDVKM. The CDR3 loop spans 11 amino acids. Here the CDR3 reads CASGGTYGYTF. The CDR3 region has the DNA TGTGCCAGCGGGGGGACCTATGGCTACACCTTC.

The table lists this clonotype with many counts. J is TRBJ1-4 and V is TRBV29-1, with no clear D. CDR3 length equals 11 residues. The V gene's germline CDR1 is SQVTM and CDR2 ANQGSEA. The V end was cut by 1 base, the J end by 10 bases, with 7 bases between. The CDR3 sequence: CSVEVIGKLFF. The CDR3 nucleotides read TGCAGCGTTGAAGTTATAGGAAAACTGTTTTTT.